The 16 T cell receptor beta chains below come from one sample, sequenced in a study of T cell responses to AZD1222 COVID-19 vaccine. Here immunoSEQ multiplex PCR was the method, and the copy in TCRdb shows in-frame clones only, minus some. The sample lists about 170,000 clones, approximately 90% seen once, with roughly 1.6% in the top ten. Sequenced material: peripheral blood, taken on day 0 of AZD1222 vaccination. Receptors originate from an adult in good health.

J is TRBJ2-1 and V is TRBV7-3; 7 bases map to TRBD1. CDR3 length: 13 amino acids. From germline, CDR1 is SGHTA and CDR2 FQGTGA. Trimming took 2 bases from V and 10 from J; bases not matched to a gene: 5. Written as DNA, the CDR3 is TGTGCCAGCAGCTTAGACAGGGAATACGAGCAGTTCTTC. Residues: CASSLDREYEQFF.

The CDR3 loop is CASSELGEWSYGYTF. The CDR3 region has the DNA TGTGCCAGCAGCGAACTTGGGGAGTGGAGCTATGGCTACACCTTC. This rearrangement joins TRBV7-9 to TRBJ1-2, with D hard to call. V lost 5 bases and J 4 bases, leaving 17 bases between the germline ends. CDR3 length: 15 residues. From germline, CDR1 is SEHNR and CDR2 FQNEAQ (reference sequence).

This chain joins TRBV7-9 and TRBJ2-2; D unresolved. The germline CDR1 and CDR2 sequences are SEHNR and FQNEAQ (reference sequence). The CDR3 spans 11 residues. Trimming left V 4 bases short and J 3 bases short, with 0 bases between. CDR3 region: CASSYTGELFF. The CDR3 nucleotides are TGTGCCAGCAGCTACACCGGGGAGCTGTTTTTT.

The rearrangement links TRBV9 to TRBJ2-1, with no clear D. This CDR3 has 15 amino acids. The germline gives CDR1 SGDLS, CDR2 YYNGEE. V was trimmed by 0 bases and J by 2 bases, leaving 9 bases between them. The CDR3 loop reads CASSVEMRPYNEQFF. The CDR3, as DNA: TGTGCCAGCAGCGTAGAAATGCGCCCCTACAATGAGCAGTTCTTC.

This clone was seen only once. The gene calls are TRBV18 and TRBJ1-6, with 8 bases aligning to TRBD1. The CDR3 covers 14 residues. Trimming took 6 bases from V and 5 from J; bases not matched to a gene: 3. Looked up from germline, CDR1 is KGHSH and CDR2 is LQKENI. The CDR3 sequence is CASSVTGDNSPLHF. In DNA form, the CDR3 reads TGTGCCAGCTCCGTGACAGGGGATAATTCACCCCTCCACTTT. The entire variable domain, with the rest obtained from reference TRBV18 and TRBJ1-6, is as follows: NAGVMQNPRHLVRRRGQEARLRCSPMKGHSHVYWYRQLPEEGLKFMVYLQKENIIDESGMPKERFSAEFPKEGPSILRIQQVVRGDSAAYFCASSVTGDNSPLHFGNGTRLTVT.

The chain is built from TRBV19 and TRBJ1-6; D gene unclear. Germline V gives CDR1 LNHDA, CDR2 SQIVND (reference sequence). The CDR3 length is 14 residues. V lost 3 bases to trimming and J lost 13 bases, with 16 bases between them. The CDR3 DNA reads as TGTGCCAGTAGTATGGATTCTCCAGGAGGGCCCCTCCACTTT. It yields the protein CASSMDSPGGPLHF.

This chain joins TRBV5-5 and TRBJ2-7; D unclear. V lost 1 base, J lost 6 bases, and 8 bases lay in between. Germline loops: CDR1 SGHKS, CDR2 YYEKEE (reference sequence). CDR3 length: 12 amino acids. Here the CDR3 reads CASSLYGSEQYF. CDR3 sequence (DNA): TGTGCCAGCAGCTTGTACGGGTCCGAGCAGTACTTC.

This sequence joins TRBV6-6 and TRBJ1-3; 7 positions agree with TRBD1. CDR1 and CDR2 from the germline V gene are MNHNY and SVGAGI (reference sequence). The ends lost 5 bases at V and 0 bases at J; junction bases unmatched: 13. This CDR3 region has 18 residues. CDR3 coding DNA: TGTGCCAGCAGTCCGGCCGGGACAGAGTACTCCTCTGGAAACACCATATATTTT. Its protein is CASSPAGTEYSSGNTIYF.

V and J are TRBV4-1 and TRBJ1-1; a weak D match, TRBD1 (5 bases). Germline CDR1 and CDR2: MGHRA and YSYEKL. The V and J ends lost 4 bases and 6 bases respectively, with 6 bases between them. CDR3 size: 11 residues. CDR3 sequence: CASSRGAEAFF. CDR3 nucleotide sequence: TGCGCCAGCAGCCGGGGCGCTGAAGCTTTCTTT.

The chain carries TRBV4-3 and TRBJ2-7; possible D gene TRBD1, 5 bases. V was trimmed by 0 bases and J by 4 bases, leaving 7 bases between them. CDR1 is LGHNA and CDR2 is YSLEER in the germline V gene. The CDR3 has 13 amino acids. The CDR3 is CASSQDREYEQYF. Written as DNA, the CDR3 is TGCGCCAGCAGCCAAGACAGGGAATACGAGCAGTACTTC.

Comments on this clone: An end of the junction does not agree with germline; a read error may underlie this. The genes are TRBV5-1 and TRBJ2-5; maybe TRBD1 (6 bases). CDR3 size: 15 residues. Germline values: CDR1 SGHRS, CDR2 YFSETQ. CDR3 sequence: CASRLGVTGQETQYF. The CDR3 nucleotides are TGCGCCAGCAGATTGGGGGTGACAGGCCAAGAGACCCAGTACTTC.

V and J are TRBV28 and TRBJ2-7; 8 nucleotides agree with TRBD1. Unmatched junction bases numbered 6, after V lost 6 bases and J lost 2 bases. In germline, CDR1 is MDHEN, CDR2 SYDVKM. The CDR3 runs to 14 residues. Here the CDR3 DNA reads TGTGCCAGCAGCCACGTACAGGGGGCCTACGAGCAGTACTTC. It yields the protein CASSHVQGAYEQYF.

Concerning this clone: Other DNA variants within this sample encode the same CDR3. The CDR3 sequence is CASSPGQGNQPQHF. In nucleotides, the CDR3 is TGCGCCAGCAGCCCCGGACAGGGCAATCAGCCCCAGCATTTT. The chain carries TRBV5-1 and TRBJ1-5, with 7 bases lining up with TRBD1. J lost 2 bases, V lost 4 bases, and 3 bases had no gene match. Looked up from germline, CDR1 is SGHRS and CDR2 is YFSETQ. The CDR3 is 14 residues long.

This clone was seen just once. J is TRBJ1-3 and V is TRBV6-1; the D is unclear. This CDR3 comprises 14 residues. The germline V and J ends were trimmed by 1 base and 1 base, with 5 bases remaining between them. Germline loops: CDR1 MNHNS, CDR2 SASEGT. The CDR3 sequence: CASSEEASGNTIYF. The CDR3 nucleotides are TGTGCCAGCAGTGAAGAGGCTTCTGGAAACACCATATATTTT.

The chain combines TRBV2 with TRBJ1-1; a possible D gene is TRBD1 (6 bases). The CDR3 runs to 14 residues. The germline gives CDR1 SNHLY, CDR2 FYNNEI. The ends were cut back, 6 bases at V and 1 base at J, with 12 bases in the middle. The CDR3 coding sequence is TGTGCCAGCAGCGTGGGGGGCAAGAACACTGAAGCTTTCTTT. The encoded protein is CASSVGGKNTEAFF.

Here the CDR3 reads CASSMGGYGYTF. The CDR3 DNA sequence: TGTGCCAGTAGTATGGGCGGCTATGGCTACACCTTC. V gene TRBV19 combines with J gene TRBJ1-2; no definite D call. Trimming left V 3 bases short and J 4 bases short, with 6 bases between. CDR3 length: 12 residues. The germline V gene has CDR1 LNHDA and CDR2 SQIVND (reference sequence).